Listed below are T cell receptor beta chains from one sample, sequenced in a study of T cell responses to AZD1222 COVID-19 vaccine. The table came from immunoSEQ multiplex PCR; TCRdb's copy has only in-frame clones and leaves some out. The data hold over 45,000 clones, with approximately 91% observed a single time. The specimen comprised peripheral blood, sampled 28 days after the second AZD1222 dose. The origin of the receptors is an adult who received the AZD1222 COVID-19 vaccine. Each CDR3 is given with its conserved first and last residue. D genes are given only for firm matches. Size is stated for part of the rows, as once, few or many counts, or as a class when the clone is expanded.

j_call: TRBJ1-2; clone_size: -; v_call: TRBV12-3/TRBV12-4; d_call: -; cdr3_aa: CASSFRGHGYTF; cdr3_nt: TGTGCCAGCAGTTTTCGGGGCCATGGCTACACCTTC
j_call: TRBJ2-2; clone_size: -; v_call: TRBV2; d_call: TRBD2; cdr3_aa: CASSEASGNTGELFF; cdr3_nt: TGTGCCAGCAGTGAGGCTAGCGGGAACACCGGGGAGCTGTTTTTT
j_call: TRBJ2-5; clone_size: -; v_call: TRBV2; d_call: TRBD2; cdr3_aa: CASNQLAGPFGETQYF; cdr3_nt: TGTGCCAGCAACCAACTAGCGGGACCTTTTGGAGAGACCCAGTACTTC
j_call: TRBJ2-7; clone_size: -; v_call: TRBV28; d_call: -; cdr3_aa: CASSLSPADGYEQYF; cdr3_nt: TGTGCCAGCAGTTTATCGCCAGCGGACGGCTACGAGCAGTACTTC
j_call: TRBJ2-2; clone_size: -; v_call: TRBV15; d_call: -; cdr3_aa: CATGDLGGSNTGELFF; cdr3_nt: TGTGCCACTGGGGATTTAGGAGGGTCCAACACCGGGGAGCTGTTTTTT
j_call: TRBJ1-5; clone_size: -; v_call: TRBV6-5; d_call: -; cdr3_aa: CASSYSGVFDQPQHF; cdr3_nt: TGTGCCAGCAGTTACTCCGGGGTGTTCGATCAGCCCCAGCATTTT
j_call: TRBJ2-3; clone_size: -; v_call: TRBV7-9; d_call: -; cdr3_aa: CASSLLPNADTQYF; cdr3_nt: TGTGCCAGCAGCCTCCTCCCAAACGCAGATACGCAGTATTTT
j_call: TRBJ2-7; clone_size: -; v_call: TRBV28; d_call: TRBD2; cdr3_aa: CASRGRDYSYEQYF; cdr3_nt: TGTGCCAGCAGGGGTCGGGACTACTCCTACGAGCAGTACTTC
j_call: TRBJ1-3; clone_size: -; v_call: TRBV24-1; d_call: -; cdr3_aa: CATSGSGNTIYF; cdr3_nt: TGTGCCACCAGTGGGTCTGGAAACACCATATATTTT
j_call: TRBJ2-1; clone_size: -; v_call: TRBV28; d_call: -; cdr3_aa: CASIRIQGNEQFF; cdr3_nt: TGTGCCAGCATTCGAATCCAGGGAAATGAGCAGTTCTTC
j_call: TRBJ2-3; clone_size: -; v_call: TRBV6-1; d_call: -; cdr3_aa: CASSENRLGTDTQYF; cdr3_nt: TGTGCCAGCAGTGAAAACAGGCTGGGAACAGATACGCAGTATTTT
j_call: TRBJ1-3; clone_size: once; v_call: TRBV9; d_call: TRBD1; cdr3_aa: CASMGGQGNTIYF; cdr3_nt: TGTGCCAGCATGGGGGGACAGGGGAACACCATATATTTT
j_call: TRBJ1-5; clone_size: -; v_call: TRBV7-9; d_call: -; cdr3_aa: CATQGTKNQPQHF; cdr3_nt: TGTGCCACCCAAGGGACAAAAAATCAGCCCCAGCATTTT
j_call: TRBJ2-1; clone_size: -; v_call: TRBV3-1/TRBV3-2; d_call: -; cdr3_aa: CASGVNEQFF; cdr3_nt: TGTGCCAGCGGCGTAAATGAGCAGTTCTTC
j_call: TRBJ1-2; clone_size: -; v_call: TRBV27; d_call: TRBD1; cdr3_aa: CASSLSGQVMYGYTF; cdr3_nt: TGTGCCAGCAGTTTATCGGGACAGGTTATGTATGGCTACACCTTC
j_call: TRBJ1-1; clone_size: -; v_call: TRBV3-1/TRBV3-2; d_call: -; cdr3_aa: CASSQGERNTEAFF; cdr3_nt: TGTGCCAGCAGCCAAGGTGAGCGCAACACTGAAGCTTTCTTT
j_call: TRBJ2-3; clone_size: -; v_call: TRBV5-6; d_call: TRBD2; cdr3_aa: CASSGPGLAVADYTQYF; cdr3_nt: TGTGCCAGCAGCGGACCGGGACTAGCGGTAGCGGACTATACGCAGTATTTT
j_call: TRBJ1-4; clone_size: -; v_call: TRBV28; d_call: TRBD1; cdr3_aa: CASRTGALVATNEKLFF; cdr3_nt: TGTGCCAGCAGGACAGGGGCCCTAGTTGCAACTAATGAAAAACTGTTTTTT
j_call: TRBJ1-1; clone_size: -; v_call: TRBV19; d_call: -; cdr3_aa: CASRMGTVNTEAFF; cdr3_nt: TGTGCCAGTAGGATGGGGACGGTGAACACTGAAGCTTTCTTT
j_call: TRBJ2-7; clone_size: -; v_call: TRBV4-1; d_call: -; cdr3_aa: CASSQPGPLHYEQYF; cdr3_nt: TGCGCCAGCAGCCAACCGGGACCCCTACACTACGAGCAGTACTTC
j_call: TRBJ2-3; clone_size: -; v_call: TRBV12-3/TRBV12-4; d_call: TRBD1; cdr3_aa: CASSPQGDTQYF; cdr3_nt: TGTGCCAGCAGTCCACAGGGGGATACGCAGTATTTT
j_call: TRBJ2-6; clone_size: few; v_call: TRBV7-7; d_call: TRBD1; cdr3_aa: CASSEDRGRSGANVLTF; cdr3_nt: TGTGCCAGCAGCGAGGACAGGGGACGCTCTGGGGCCAACGTCCTGACTTTC
j_call: TRBJ1-2; clone_size: -; v_call: TRBV7-8; d_call: TRBD1; cdr3_aa: CASSTMGDRGSYTF; cdr3_nt: TGTGCCAGCAGCACCATGGGGGACAGGGGCTCGTACACCTTC
j_call: TRBJ1-4; clone_size: -; v_call: TRBV10-3; d_call: -; cdr3_aa: CAISPGHRGEKLFF; cdr3_nt: TGTGCCATCAGTCCCGGCCATCGGGGTGAAAAACTGTTTTTT
j_call: TRBJ2-1; clone_size: -; v_call: TRBV10-2; d_call: TRBD2; cdr3_aa: CASRLAGGTPPYNEQFF; cdr3_nt: TGCGCCAGCAGACTAGCGGGAGGGACCCCCCCCTACAATGAGCAGTTCTTC
j_call: TRBJ2-3; clone_size: -; v_call: TRBV9; d_call: -; cdr3_aa: CASSVDRETSTDTQYF; cdr3_nt: TGTGCCAGCAGCGTAGATCGGGAGACCAGCACAGATACGCAGTATTTT
j_call: TRBJ1-2; clone_size: -; v_call: TRBV27; d_call: -; cdr3_aa: CASRGPVGGGYTF; cdr3_nt: TGTGCCAGCAGGGGGCCGGTCGGGGGAGGCTACACCTTC
j_call: TRBJ2-3; clone_size: -; v_call: TRBV27; d_call: TRBD2; cdr3_aa: CASSSGLAGDLDTQYF; cdr3_nt: TGTGCCAGCAGTTCTGGACTAGCGGGGGATTTAGATACGCAGTATTTT
j_call: TRBJ1-1; clone_size: few; v_call: TRBV9; d_call: -; cdr3_aa: CASSVEPLGQAFF; cdr3_nt: TGTGCCAGCAGCGTAGAGCCCCTGGGTCAAGCTTTCTTT
j_call: TRBJ2-7; clone_size: -; v_call: TRBV18; d_call: -; cdr3_aa: CASSPGSEQYF; cdr3_nt: TGTGCCAGCTCACCGGGCAGCGAGCAGTACTTC
j_call: TRBJ1-5; clone_size: -; v_call: TRBV25-1; d_call: TRBD1; cdr3_aa: CASSERQGQPQHF; cdr3_nt: TGTGCCAGCAGTGAGCGACAGGGTCAGCCCCAGCATTTT
j_call: TRBJ2-2; clone_size: -; v_call: TRBV6-5; d_call: -; cdr3_aa: CASRPILKAFGELFF; cdr3_nt: TGTGCCAGCAGACCTATATTAAAGGCGTTCGGGGAGCTGTTTTTT
j_call: TRBJ1-2; clone_size: -; v_call: TRBV5-5; d_call: -; cdr3_aa: CASSPSGHYGYTF; cdr3_nt: TGTGCCAGCAGCCCTTCAGGGCACTATGGCTACACCTTC
j_call: TRBJ1-3; clone_size: -; v_call: TRBV19; d_call: -; cdr3_aa: CAGSEKAGNTIYF; cdr3_nt: TGTGCCGGCTCGGAGAAGGCTGGAAACACCATATATTTT
j_call: TRBJ2-1; clone_size: once; v_call: TRBV5-1; d_call: -; cdr3_aa: CASSPDAGYNEQFF; cdr3_nt: TGCGCCAGCAGCCCGGACGCTGGCTACAATGAGCAGTTCTTC
j_call: TRBJ1-1; clone_size: -; v_call: TRBV29-1; d_call: TRBD1; cdr3_aa: CSVAQGPGGEAFF; cdr3_nt: TGCAGCGTCGCCCAGGGTCCAGGGGGTGAAGCTTTCTTT
j_call: TRBJ1-6; clone_size: -; v_call: TRBV5-1; d_call: -; cdr3_aa: CASSVAGAYNSPLHF; cdr3_nt: TGCGCCAGCAGCGTCGCGGGAGCCTATAATTCACCCCTCCACTTT
j_call: TRBJ2-3; clone_size: once; v_call: TRBV3-1/TRBV3-2; d_call: -; cdr3_aa: CASSQDRPDTQYF; cdr3_nt: TGTGCCAGCAGCCAAGATCGGCCAGATACGCAGTATTTT
j_call: TRBJ2-3; clone_size: -; v_call: TRBV10-3; d_call: -; cdr3_aa: CAISQDSRVGDTQYF; cdr3_nt: TGTGCCATCAGCCAGGACAGCCGAGTTGGAGATACGCAGTATTTT
j_call: TRBJ2-7; clone_size: few; v_call: TRBV15; d_call: -; cdr3_aa: CATSRMDASYEQYF; cdr3_nt: TGTGCCACCAGCAGAATGGACGCATCCTACGAGCAGTACTTC
j_call: TRBJ2-7; clone_size: few; v_call: TRBV9; d_call: TRBD1; cdr3_aa: CASSVDRSPSEQYF; cdr3_nt: TGTGCCAGCAGCGTGGACAGGTCCCCGTCCGAGCAGTACTTC
j_call: TRBJ1-6; clone_size: -; v_call: TRBV28; d_call: -; cdr3_aa: CASSRGPRINSPLHF; cdr3_nt: TGTGCCAGCAGTCGGGGCCCACGAATTAATTCACCCCTCCACTTT
j_call: TRBJ2-1; clone_size: -; v_call: TRBV4-2; d_call: TRBD2; cdr3_aa: CASSQVVPSGGAGSYNEQFF; cdr3_nt: TGTGCCAGCAGCCAAGTAGTACCTAGCGGGGGGGCAGGATCCTACAATGAGCAGTTCTTC
j_call: TRBJ2-1; clone_size: -; v_call: TRBV7-8; d_call: -; cdr3_aa: CASSVSRGEQFF; cdr3_nt: TGTGCCAGCAGCGTATCTAGGGGTGAGCAGTTCTTC
j_call: TRBJ1-1; clone_size: -; v_call: TRBV18; d_call: TRBD1; cdr3_aa: CASSPGQDREAFF; cdr3_nt: TGTGCCAGCTCACCCGGACAGGACCGTGAAGCTTTCTTT
j_call: TRBJ1-1; clone_size: few; v_call: TRBV29-1; d_call: TRBD1; cdr3_aa: CSGTGDGGTEAFF; cdr3_nt: TGCAGCGGGACAGGGGACGGAGGGACTGAAGCTTTCTTT
j_call: TRBJ2-7; clone_size: -; v_call: TRBV7-2; d_call: -; cdr3_aa: CASSLINPPYEQYF; cdr3_nt: TGTGCCAGCAGCTTAATTAACCCTCCCTACGAGCAGTACTTC
j_call: TRBJ2-3; clone_size: -; v_call: TRBV5-1; d_call: -; cdr3_aa: CASRLEEADTQYF; cdr3_nt: TGCGCCAGCCGCTTAGAGGAGGCAGATACGCAGTATTTT
j_call: TRBJ2-7; clone_size: -; v_call: TRBV7-9; d_call: TRBD1; cdr3_aa: CASSLEEGQGASYEQYF; cdr3_nt: TGTGCCAGCAGCTTAGAGGAGGGGCAGGGGGCATCCTACGAGCAGTACTTC
j_call: TRBJ1-2; clone_size: -; v_call: TRBV6-5; d_call: -; cdr3_aa: CASSWSGYGYTF; cdr3_nt: TGTGCCAGCAGTTGGTCAGGGTACGGCTACACCTTC
j_call: TRBJ1-2; clone_size: -; v_call: TRBV4-3; d_call: -; cdr3_aa: CASSQEELSRNYGYTF; cdr3_nt: TGCGCCAGCAGCCAAGAGGAACTCTCTAGAAACTATGGCTACACCTTC
j_call: TRBJ1-4; clone_size: -; v_call: TRBV28; d_call: -; cdr3_aa: CASKRGGGNEKLFF; cdr3_nt: TGTGCCAGCAAAAGGGGCGGAGGTAATGAAAAACTGTTTTTT
j_call: TRBJ2-7; clone_size: -; v_call: TRBV10-1; d_call: -; cdr3_aa: CASSAVYLDEQYF; cdr3_nt: TGCGCCAGCAGTGCAGTGTATTTGGACGAGCAGTACTTC
j_call: TRBJ1-2; clone_size: -; v_call: TRBV4-2; d_call: TRBD1; cdr3_aa: CASSQDNRDRGYGYTF; cdr3_nt: TGTGCCAGCAGCCAAGATAATAGGGACAGGGGCTATGGCTACACCTTC